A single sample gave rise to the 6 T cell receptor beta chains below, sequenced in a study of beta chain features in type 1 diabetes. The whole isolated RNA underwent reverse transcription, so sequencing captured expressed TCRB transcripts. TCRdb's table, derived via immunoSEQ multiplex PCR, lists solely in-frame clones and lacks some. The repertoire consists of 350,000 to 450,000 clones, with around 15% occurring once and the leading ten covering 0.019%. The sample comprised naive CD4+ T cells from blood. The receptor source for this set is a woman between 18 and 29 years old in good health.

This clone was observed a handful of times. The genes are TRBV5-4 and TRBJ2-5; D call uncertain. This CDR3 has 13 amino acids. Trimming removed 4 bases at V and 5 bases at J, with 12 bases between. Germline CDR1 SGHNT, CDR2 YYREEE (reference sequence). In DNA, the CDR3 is TGTGCCAGCAGCCAAGACTCGAGGGAGACCCAGTACTTC. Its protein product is CASSQDSRETQYF.

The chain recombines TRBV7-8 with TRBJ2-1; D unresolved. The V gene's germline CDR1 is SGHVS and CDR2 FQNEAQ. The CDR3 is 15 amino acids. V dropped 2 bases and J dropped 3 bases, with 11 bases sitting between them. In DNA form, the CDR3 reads TGTGCCAGCAGCTTAACTCGTCTTCTCTACAATGAGCAGTTCTTC. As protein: CASSLTRLLYNEQFF.

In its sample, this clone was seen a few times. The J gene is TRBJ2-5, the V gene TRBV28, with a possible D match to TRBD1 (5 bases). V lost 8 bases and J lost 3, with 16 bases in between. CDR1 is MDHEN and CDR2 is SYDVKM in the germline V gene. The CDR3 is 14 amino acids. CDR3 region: CASEKGVGKETQYF. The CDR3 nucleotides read TGTGCCAGCGAGAAAGGGGTGGGTAAAGAGACCCAGTACTTC.

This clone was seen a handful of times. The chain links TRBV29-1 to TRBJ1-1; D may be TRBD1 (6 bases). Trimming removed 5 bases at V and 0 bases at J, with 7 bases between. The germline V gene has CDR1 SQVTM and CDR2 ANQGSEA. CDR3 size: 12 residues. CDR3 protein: CSVSGVNTEAFF. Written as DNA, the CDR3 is TGCAGCGTTTCAGGGGTGAACACTGAAGCTTTCTTT.

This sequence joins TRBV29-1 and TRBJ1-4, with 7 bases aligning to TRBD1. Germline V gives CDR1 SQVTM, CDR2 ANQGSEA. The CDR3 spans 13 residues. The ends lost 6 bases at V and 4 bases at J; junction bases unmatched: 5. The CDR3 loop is CSVGRQGNEKLFF. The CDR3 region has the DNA TGCAGCGTGGGGCGACAGGGTAATGAAAAACTGTTTTTT.

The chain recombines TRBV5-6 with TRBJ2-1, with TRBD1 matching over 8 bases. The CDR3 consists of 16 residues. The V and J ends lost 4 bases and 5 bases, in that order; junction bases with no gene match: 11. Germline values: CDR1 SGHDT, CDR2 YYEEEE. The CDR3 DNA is TGTGCCAGCAGCCATCCTCAAGGACAGGGCCACAATGAGCAGTTCTTC. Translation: CASSHPQGQGHNEQFF.